This T cell receptor (beta chain) derives from a study of early T cells in non-severe SARS-CoV-2 infection. TCRdb reprocessed the 5' RACE reads with MiXCR, giving one entry per CDR3 protein. Found here are 97,000 or so distinct CDR3 sequences, around 13% of them singletons; the top ten hold less than 8%. A few counts support this clonotype. Sequencing used whole blood. This receptor was identified in an adult who was a healthcare worker with PCR-confirmed SARS-CoV-2 infection or an uninfected control (not recorded which).

CDR3 amino acids: CASSQGQETLYEQYF. The DNA for the CDR3 is TGCGCCAGCAGCCAAGGACAGGAAACCCTCTACGAGCAGTACTTC. V usage is TRBV4-1 and J usage is TRBJ2-7, with D possibly being TRBD1 (6 bases). The CDR3 loop spans 15 amino acids. V was clipped by 1 base and J by 3 bases, with 13 bases between them. Germline CDR1 reads MGHRA; CDR2 reads YSYEKL.